A selection of T cell receptor beta chains follows, all from one sample in a study of T cells in Graves' hyperthyroidism and ophthalmopathy. Each CDR3 protein gets one entry after TCRdb re-called the multiplex PCR reads with MiXCR. Here the sample spans about 370,000 distinct CDR3 sequences, roughly 15% being singletons. Source material: blood. Receptors were obtained from an older woman with Graves' ophthalmopathy. CDR3s include the opening cysteine and the closing phenylalanine or tryptophan. Fields, in order: D gene, V gene, J gene, clone size, CDR3 DNA, CDR3 protein. D genes are given only for firm matches. Size is stated for part of the rows, as once, few or many counts, or as a class when the clone is expanded.

TRBD2	TRBV2	TRBJ2-2	many	TGTGCCAGCAGTGTCCCCAGCGGGAGGAACACCGGGGAGCTGTTTTTT	CASSVPSGRNTGELFF
.	TRBV28	TRBJ2-7	many	TGTGCCAGCACCCCGCGACTTGGGGAGCAGTACTTC	CASTPRLGEQYF
TRBD2	TRBV19	TRBJ2-3	once	TGTGCCAGTAGTACCCAGGGAGGGGGCACAGATACGCAGTATTTT	CASSTQGGGTDTQYF
TRBD2	TRBV7-9	TRBJ2-7	few	TGTGCCAGCAGCTTAGAGGGAGGGCCAGGCGAGCAGTACTTC	CASSLEGGPGEQYF
TRBD2	TRBV5-1	TRBJ2-1	many	TGCGCCAGCAGGGGACTAGCGGTTCCTTACAATGAGCAGTTCTTC	CASRGLAVPYNEQFF
TRBD2	TRBV7-6	TRBJ2-1	many	TGTGCCAGCAGCTTAGGGCTAGCGGGAGGGCCGGGATACAATGAGCAGTTCTTC	CASSLGLAGGPGYNEQFF
TRBD2	TRBV30	TRBJ2-7	.	TGTGCCTGGAGGACCCCGGGACTAGGGTACGAGCAGTACTTC	CAWRTPGLGYEQYF
TRBD2	TRBV24-1	TRBJ2-1	few	TGTGCCCCCAGAGGACTAGCGGGATGGAATGAGCAGTTCTTC	CAPRGLAGWNEQFF
TRBD1	TRBV20-1	TRBJ2-3	many	TGCAGTGCGAAGACAGGGTATGCAGATACGCAGTATTTT	CSAKTGYADTQYF
TRBD1	TRBV28	TRBJ2-3	many	TGTGCCAGCAGTCCTCTGGACAGGGCCAGCACAGATACGCAGTATTTT	CASSPLDRASTDTQYF
TRBD1	TRBV6-1	TRBJ1-4	few	TGTGCCAGCGACCCTCGGCAGGGGGATGAAAAACTGTTTTTT	CASDPRQGDEKLFF
.	TRBV28	TRBJ2-2	many	TGTGCCAGCAGTTCGCCAGGGGCCCAGAACACCGGGGAGCTGTTTTTT	CASSSPGAQNTGELFF
.	TRBV27	TRBJ2-1	many	TGTGCCAGCAGTTTCCCGGGGGCGCGATACAATGAGCAGTTCTTC	CASSFPGARYNEQFF
TRBD2	TRBV20-1	TRBJ2-1	many	TGCAGTGCTGGCTCAATAGCGGGGGGGTTTCGGGGGAATGAGCAGTTCTTC	CSAGSIAGGFRGNEQFF
.	TRBV6-4	TRBJ2-1	.	TGTGCCAGCAGTGGCGGGCCCACGAGCTCCTACAATGAGCAGTTCTTC	CASSGGPTSSYNEQFF
.	TRBV20-1	TRBJ2-1	many	TGCAGTGCATACGGAACCTACAGGGAGGTGGATGAGCAGTTCTTC	CSAYGTYREVDEQFF
.	TRBV10-3	TRBJ2-1	.	TGTGCCATCAGTGCGGGTAGGAGGGGTGAGCAGTTCTTC	CAISAGRRGEQFF
.	TRBV18	TRBJ1-2	.	TGTGCCAGCTCACCACCAGGGAGGGGCTATGGCTACACCTTC	CASSPPGRGYGYTF
.	TRBV7-2	TRBJ2-7	many	TGTGCCAGCAGCTTACTCCGAGGACAGCCAACCTACGAGCAGTACTTC	CASSLLRGQPTYEQYF
TRBD2	TRBV7-8	TRBJ2-1	many	TGTGCCAGCAGCTGGGGACTAGCGGACCTCTACAATGAGCAGTTCTTC	CASSWGLADLYNEQFF
.	TRBV28	TRBJ2-5	.	TGTGCCAGCAGTTTATCCTACAGGGAGGGAGAGACCCAGTACTTC	CASSLSYREGETQYF
TRBD1	TRBV12-5	TRBJ2-1	many	TGTGCTAGTGGTTTCCAGGGGGTGGGCAATGAGCAGTTCTTC	CASGFQGVGNEQFF
.	TRBV10-3	TRBJ2-2	.	TGTGCCGTCAGCCGCTCCGGGCCCCGGCGGGACACCGGGGAGCTGTTTTTT	CAVSRSGPRRDTGELFF
.	TRBV6-1	TRBJ1-5	many	TGTGCCAGCAGTGAAGTGGACCGGGGGGCCCAGCATTTT	CASSEVDRGAQHF
.	TRBV20-1	TRBJ1-6	.	TGCAGTGCTAGTGTCGGAAACAGGCGGTTGAATTCACCCCTCCACTTT	CSASVGNRRLNSPLHF
.	TRBV4-1	TRBJ1-5	few	TGCGCCAGCAGCCTACAGGGCGGGGGGGATCAGCCCCAGCATTTT	CASSLQGGGDQPQHF
.	TRBV12-3/TRBV12-4	TRBJ1-1	many	TGTGCCAGCAGCACCCGTAGCAGAACGAACACTGAAGCTTTCTTT	CASSTRSRTNTEAFF
.	TRBV27	TRBJ2-4	many	TGTGCCAGCAGTTTAGATGGGAACATTCAGTACTTC	CASSLDGNIQYF
TRBD2	TRBV7-8	TRBJ2-5	many	TGTGCCAGCAGCTTAGCAACGGCGGGACTGGGGGGGGAGACCCAGCACTTC	CASSLATAGLGGETQHF
.	TRBV20-1	TRBJ1-6	many	TGCAGTGCTATCCTCCTCGAGGACGGAGGGATTTCACCCCTCCACTTT	CSAILLEDGGISPLHF
.	TRBV7-9	TRBJ1-4	few	TGTGCCAGCAGCTCGCCGCGGTCAAGTCGGGAAAAACTGTTTTTT	CASSSPRSSREKLFF
.	TRBV12-3/TRBV12-4	TRBJ1-5	.	TGTGCCAGCAGTTTCCGTGGTCCCCAGCATTTT	CASSFRGPQHF
TRBD2	TRBV2	TRBJ2-1	many	TGTGCCAGCAGTAAGATGAGAGCGGGAGGGTCCTACAATGAGCAGTTCTTC	CASSKMRAGGSYNEQFF
TRBD1	TRBV28	TRBJ1-4	many	TGTGCCAGCAGTATACCGACAGGGGAAAGTGAAAAACTGTTTTTT	CASSIPTGESEKLFF
.	TRBV29-1	TRBJ2-5	.	TGCAGCGTTGAATTAAGGGGAGAGACCCAGTACTTC	CSVELRGETQYF
TRBD2	TRBV7-2	TRBJ2-7	.	TGTGCCAGCAGCTTACCCCGTCCAGGAGCGATCGGGACTAGCGGCACCTACGAGCAGTACTTC	CASSLPRPGAIGTSGTYEQYF
.	TRBV10-3	TRBJ1-2	many	TGTGCCATCAGTGAGTCTAGGGCCAAGGAGGTCTATGGCTACACCTTC	CAISESRAKEVYGYTF
.	TRBV30	TRBJ1-2	many	TGTGCCTGCAATCCCGGGGGGAACTATGGCTACACCTTC	CACNPGGNYGYTF
.	TRBV19	TRBJ1-2	.	TGTGCCAGTAGAGTGGAGGTCGGACAGTGGAATGGCTACACCTTC	CASRVEVGQWNGYTF
TRBD2	TRBV7-9	TRBJ2-2	few	TGTGCCAGCAGCCAGGGACTAGCGGGATACACCGGGGAGCTGTTTTTT	CASSQGLAGYTGELFF
.	TRBV9	TRBJ1-5	few	TGTGCCAGCAGCGTAGATCTGAATCAGCCCCAGCATTTT	CASSVDLNQPQHF
.	TRBV20-1	TRBJ2-7	many	TGCAGTGCTTCCCTGTCCTACGAGCAGTACTTC	CSASLSYEQYF
.	TRBV7-3	TRBJ1-1	few	TGTGCCAGCAGCCCATCAGGGTCTCACACTGAAGCTTTCTTT	CASSPSGSHTEAFF